This record concerns one T cell receptor (beta chain) sequence. This CDR3 is 13 amino acids long. The germline V and J ends were trimmed by 6 bases and 4 bases, with 10 bases remaining between them. Germline lookup yields CDR1 SGHAT and CDR2 FQNNGV. This sample stems from a study of shared T cell receptors in the human thymus. Using immunoSEQ multiplex PCR, the repertoire was profiled, and TCRdb retains in-frame clones only, with some absent. Of approximately 490,000 clones listed, around 78% are singletons. These records were also assigned to another study, of human thymus T cells. That work adds: During corrective heart surgery, resections were taken, and the thymus tissue came from them. In thymic and blood repertoires alike, V and J usage looked biased.

The chain links TRBV11-2 to TRBJ1-5; TRBD1 is a possible D gene (5 bases). The sample taken for sequencing was thymocytes. This TCR was recovered from a boy under three years old with a congenital heart defect. The CDR3 here is CASRLTENQPQHF. The CDR3 bases are TGTGCCAGCAGACTGACAGAGAATCAGCCCCAGCATTTT.